This passage covers 8 T cell receptor beta chains from one sample sequenced in a study of CD8 T cells in ankylosing spondylitis. General study points: What seemed typical of ankylosing spondylitis blood was a TCR beta motif built from about 8 highly homologous variants.

TCRdb analysed the 5' RACE reads with MiXCR anew, one entry per CDR3 protein. Found here are roughly 700,000 distinct CDR3 sequences, about 20% of them singletons; the top ten hold under 20%. These receptors' targets are unknown. Sequences were obtained from blood, either unsorted or a sorted T cell fraction (not recorded which). The receptors shown here come from a male donor with ankylosing spondylitis.

This chain joins TRBV10-2 and TRBJ2-7; no firm D call. The germline gives CDR1 WSHSY, CDR2 SAAADI. The CDR3 runs to 13 residues. V was pared by 8 bases and J by 2 bases, with 13 bases between. The CDR3 coding sequence is TGCGCCAGCCGTGCAGGTCAGACCTACGAGCAGTACTTC. Its translation is CASRAGQTYEQYF.

DNA for the CDR3: TGCAGCGCCGAGGCCACTAGCGGGACGGGCAATGAGCAGTTCTTC. The encoded protein is CSAEATSGTGNEQFF. This chain links TRBV29-1 with TRBJ2-1; 10 bases match TRBD2. The V segment lost 7 bases and the J segment 6 bases; nucleotides outside the gene matches: 12. CDR3 length: 15 amino acids. Germline assignment: CDR1 SQVTM and CDR2 ANQGSEA.

The genes are TRBV5-1 and TRBJ1-6; 8 bases align to TRBD1. V dropped 4 bases and J dropped 11; count of bases not matched to a gene: 17. The germline CDR1 and CDR2 sequences are SGHRS and YFSETQ. The CDR3 sequence is 17 residues long. In nucleotides, the CDR3 is TGCGCCAGCAGCGGAGGGAACCTGGGACAGGTTATAGCACCCCTCCACTTT. Its protein product is CASSGGNLGQVIAPLHF.

This chain uses TRBV5-6 with TRBJ2-3; TRBD1 matches 8 bases. The germline gives CDR1 SGHDT, CDR2 YYEEEE. J gave up 1 base and V 2 bases, and 3 bases lay outside the gene matches. The CDR3 is 15 residues long. The CDR3 protein is CASSFGQGRTDTQYF. The CDR3 DNA sequence: TGTGCCAGCAGCTTCGGACAGGGCCGCACAGATACGCAGTATTTT.

This clonotype has only a few counts. The chain links TRBV7-9 to TRBJ2-7; the D is unclear. Germline CDR1 SEHNR, CDR2 FQNEAQ (reference sequence). V was pared by 5 bases and J by 3 bases, with 14 bases between. CDR3 length: 14 amino acids. The CDR3 here is CASSLSPSVYEQYF. For the CDR3, the DNA is TGTGCCAGCAGCCTCTCCCCCAGTGTCTACGAGCAGTACTTC.

This clonotype was counted at least ten times. The V gene is TRBV12-3 or TRBV12-4, the J gene TRBJ1-5, with 7 bases identical to TRBD1. Trimming took 3 bases from V and 7 from J; bases not matched to a gene: 3. The CDR3 totals 13 residues. In DNA form, the CDR3 reads TGTGCCAGCAGTTTGGAGGGGGCCCAGCCCCAGCATTTT. This encodes CASSLEGAQPQHF.

There are a few counts of this clonotype. The rearrangement links TRBV5-1 to TRBJ2-1, with unresolved D. There are 12 residues in the CDR3. Germline V CDR1 and CDR2: SGHRS, YFSETQ. Between the trimmed V and J ends, which lost 1 base and 7 bases, there was a span of 6 bases. CDR3 DNA: TGCGCCAGCAGCTTGATGAGTAATGAGCAGTTCTTC. This gives the protein CASSLMSNEQFF.

The chain uses TRBV19 and TRBJ1-2; no clear D gene. V gave up 2 bases and J gave up 6 bases, with 10 bases separating them. Germline values: CDR1 LNHDA, CDR2 SQIVND (reference sequence). The CDR3 spans 13 residues. DNA for the CDR3: TGTGCCAGTAGTATAATCGGGTACGATGGCTACACCTTC. This translates into CASSIIGYDGYTF.